The 29 T cell receptor beta chains given below trace back to one sample, sequenced in a study of blood T cell repertoires in COVID-19. Produced via immunoSEQ multiplex PCR; TCRdb's table is partial and in-frame only. The repertoire consists of hundreds of thousands of clones, with 87% occurring once and the leading ten covering just under 2%. Sequenced input: PBMCs or T cells enriched from blood (not recorded which). The receptors were gathered from a woman under 30 with acute COVID-19.

The V gene is TRBV24-1, the J gene TRBJ1-1, with 9 bases identical to TRBD1. V gave up 3 bases and J gave up 4 bases; unmatched junction bases: 2. CDR3 size: 14 residues. CDR1 and CDR2 from the germline V gene are KGHDR and SFDVKD. The CDR3 protein is CATSDTGGTTEAFF. The CDR3 DNA follows: TGTGCCACCAGTGATACAGGGGGCACCACTGAAGCTTTCTTT.

The rearrangement links TRBV11-2 to TRBJ1-3; D perhaps matches TRBD1 (6 bases). V shed 5 bases and J shed 7 bases, with 24 bases lying between them. Germline V gene data show CDR1 as SGHAT and CDR2 as FQNNGV. The CDR3 loop spans 17 amino acids. Here the CDR3 reads CASSPFGGGGGANTIYF. The CDR3 bases are TGTGCCAGCAGCCCCTTCGGGGGGGGCGGTGGAGCGAACACCATATATTTT.

This chain links TRBV29-1 with TRBJ1-2; 10 bases fit TRBD1. CDR1 is SQVTM, CDR2 ANQGSEA, per germline. The CDR3 totals 15 residues. Trimming at V came to 1 base and at J to 5 bases, leaving 7 bases not matched to a gene. This CDR3 is CSVEGPRDRGYGYTF. In DNA, the CDR3 is TGCAGCGTTGAAGGACCCCGGGACAGGGGATATGGCTACACCTTC.

This chain links TRBV27 with TRBJ2-7; 11 bases agree with TRBD2. The CDR3 is 15 residues long. V shed 4 bases, J shed 3 bases, and the junction held 5 bases outside the gene matches. Per the germline V gene, CDR1 is MNHEY and CDR2 is SMNVEV (reference sequence). CDR3 sequence: CASSSTSGRIYEQYF. The CDR3 DNA sequence: TGTGCCAGCAGTTCAACTAGCGGGAGAATCTACGAGCAGTACTTC.

V and J are TRBV6-6 and TRBJ2-5; the match to TRBD2 covers 11 bases. V was clipped by 6 bases and J by 5 bases; unmatched bases: 8. Germline V gene lookup returns CDR1 MNHNY and CDR2 SVGAGI (reference sequence). The CDR3 is made up of 15 amino acids. The CDR3 is CASSTIAGGGETQYF. In DNA, the CDR3 is TGTGCCAGCAGCACTATAGCGGGAGGGGGGGAGACCCAGTACTTC.

The chain is built from TRBV7-2 and TRBJ1-6; D gene uncertain. The CDR3 contains 14 residues. Germline CDR1 is SGHTA and CDR2 is FQGNSA. Trimming took 3 bases from V and 9 from J, leaving 12 bases between them. The CDR3 loop is CASSLEESGSPLHF. In nucleotides, the CDR3 is TGTGCCAGCAGCTTGGAAGAATCGGGTTCACCCCTCCACTTT.

V gene TRBV7-8 combines with J gene TRBJ2-1, with 13 bases fitting TRBD2. The CDR3 length is 16 residues. Germline values: CDR1 SGHVS, CDR2 FQNEAQ. V gave up 5 bases and J gave up 5 bases; unmatched junction bases: 6. CDR3 region: CASSPRTSGGNNEQFF. CDR3 in DNA: TGTGCCAGCAGCCCCCGGACTAGCGGGGGTAACAATGAGCAGTTCTTC.

The chain recombines TRBV11-1 with TRBJ1-6, with 7 bases fitting TRBD1. Germline assignment: CDR1 SGHAT and CDR2 FQDESV (reference sequence). CDR3 length: 13 amino acids. V shed 1 base, J shed 11 bases, and the junction held 2 bases outside the gene matches. The CDR3 DNA reads as TGTGCCAGCAGCTTAGGGGGACAGCCACCCCTCCACTTT. This translates into CASSLGGQPPLHF.

The J gene is TRBJ1-1, the V gene TRBV6-1; D is possibly TRBD1 (6 bases). Germline V lookup: CDR1 MNHNS, CDR2 SASEGT. V lost 2 bases to trimming and J lost 6 bases, with 19 bases between them. The CDR3 is made up of 16 amino acids. Here the CDR3 reads CASSEPGGGRMAEAFF. DNA for the CDR3: TGTGCCAGCAGTGAACCCGGGGGGGGGCGCATGGCTGAAGCTTTCTTT.

A remark on this clone: The junction shows a germline mismatch at one end, possibly a read error. The chain has TRBV5-6 and TRBJ1-1; TRBD1 might be the D (6 bases). Germline V CDR1 and CDR2: SGHDT, YYEEEE. This CDR3 has 14 amino acids. CDR3 loop: CASSLGGTPLKLRF. In DNA form, the CDR3 reads TGTGCCAGCAGCTTGGGTGGGACACCCCTAAAATTACGCTTT.

The rearrangement uses TRBV5-6 and TRBJ2-2; D is unresolved. CDR1 is SGHDT, CDR2 YYEEEE, per germline. Trimming pared 2 bases from V and 4 bases from J, leaving 6 bases between. CDR3 length equals 13 residues. CDR3 DNA sequence: TGTGCCAGCAGCTTCGGTCTCACCGGGGAGCTGTTTTTT. Amino acids: CASSFGLTGELFF.

The CDR3 nucleotides are TGTGCCAGCTCACCATTTGAGACAGGGGGTAGTCAGCCCCAGCATTTT. It yields the protein CASSPFETGGSQPQHF. This chain links TRBV18 with TRBJ1-5; 9 bases line up with TRBD1. There are 16 residues in the CDR3. Germline V gene data show CDR1 as KGHSH and CDR2 as LQKENI. V was clipped by 2 bases and J by 6 bases; unmatched bases: 8.

The chain combines TRBV4-1 with TRBJ1-4; TRBD1 agrees at 7 bases. CDR3 length: 15 residues. With 4 bases clipped from V and 0 bases from J, the junction kept 2 bases outside the gene matches. The germline CDR1 and CDR2 sequences are MGHRA and YSYEKL. Here the CDR3 reads CASSPGQPTNEKLFF. CDR3 bases: TGCGCCAGCAGCCCGGGACAGCCAACTAATGAAAAACTGTTTTTT.

The V and J genes are TRBV7-9 and TRBJ1-1; TRBD1 agrees at 7 bases. The germline V gene has CDR1 SEHNR and CDR2 FQNEAQ (reference sequence). The J segment lost 2 bases and the V segment lost 4 bases, leaving 1 base of the junction unmatched. This CDR3 has 13 amino acids. This chain's CDR3 is CASSYRGNTEAFF. In nucleotides, the CDR3 is TGTGCCAGCAGCTACAGGGGCAACACTGAAGCTTTCTTT.

This chain joins TRBV7-2 and TRBJ2-1; 11 nucleotides agree with TRBD2. This CDR3 contains 15 residues. The V gene end was trimmed by 1 base and the J gene end by 10 bases; junction bases not matched to a gene: 6. Germline CDR1 is SGHTA and CDR2 is FQGNSA. The CDR3 DNA sequence: TGTGCCAGCAGCTTAGATTTTGCTAGCGGGAGGGAGCAGTTCTTC. Translating gives CASSLDFASGREQFF.

V gene TRBV5-4 combines with J gene TRBJ1-1, with TRBD1 matching over 9 bases. The CDR3 has 16 residues. CDR1 is SGHNT, CDR2 YYREEE, per germline (reference sequence). Unmatched junction bases numbered 7, after V lost 2 bases and J lost 2 bases. The CDR3 coding sequence is TGTGCCAGCAGCTTACGCCCGGGACAGGGAAACACTGAAGCTTTCTTT. Translated, it gives CASSLRPGQGNTEAFF. Using reference TRBV5-4 and TRBJ1-1 for the parts outside the CDR3, the full variable domain is ETGVTQSPTHLIKTRGQQVTLRCSSQSGHNTVSWYQQALGQGPQFIFQYYREEENGRGNFPPRFSGLQFPNYSSELNVNALELDDSALYLCASSLRPGQGNTEAFFGQGTRLTVV.

The gene calls are TRBV4-1 and TRBJ1-5; 8 bases align to TRBD1. This CDR3 contains 15 residues. Germline values: CDR1 MGHRA, CDR2 YSYEKL. The trim removed 6 bases at V and 6 bases at J, leaving 10 bases unmatched. CDR3: CASRQADRGAQPQHF. As DNA, the CDR3 is TGCGCCAGCAGGCAGGCAGACAGGGGAGCTCAGCCCCAGCATTTT.

The gene calls are TRBV29-1 and TRBJ1-2; D may be TRBD1 (5 bases). Germline V gene data show CDR1 as SQVTM and CDR2 as ANQGSEA. This CDR3 region has 14 residues. V was pared by 6 bases and J by 3 bases, with 17 bases between. The CDR3 DNA follows: TGCAGCGTCCTCCGGGGGATGGGGGACTATGGCTACACCTTC. As protein: CSVLRGMGDYGYTF.

The chain couples TRBV20-1 to TRBJ1-5; TRBD1 might be the D (6 bases). Germline CDR1 and CDR2: DFQATT and SNEGSKA (reference sequence). The CDR3 has 17 amino acids. Deletions cut 3 bases from V and 0 bases from J, with 18 bases between. The CDR3 DNA reads TGCAGTGCTAGTTTGACGTGGACAGCAGATAGCAATCAGCCCCAGCATTTT. Protein: CSASLTWTADSNQPQHF.

The chain recombines TRBV18 with TRBJ1-6; 9 bases are a match to TRBD1. Germline trimming cut 5 bases from V and 9 bases from J; bases unmatched to any gene: 11. The CDR3 consists of 16 residues. In germline, CDR1 is KGHSH, CDR2 LQKENI. In DNA form, the CDR3 reads TGTGCCAGCTCAGCAGTCACAGGACAGGGGAGTTCACCCCTCCACTTT. Its translation: CASSAVTGQGSSPLHF.

The chain joins TRBV7-3 to TRBJ2-3; TRBD2 aligns across 12 bases. Losses at the gene ends were 5 bases for V and 6 bases for J; bases not matched to a gene: 15. CDR1 and CDR2 (germline): SGHTA, FQGTGA. The CDR3 has 18 amino acids. The CDR3 here is CASSQGWLTSGGRDTQYF. CDR3 bases: TGTGCCAGCAGCCAGGGGTGGTTGACTAGCGGGGGCAGGGATACGCAGTATTTT.

DNA for the CDR3: TGCGCCAGCAGCCTAACTAGCGGGGTTTACAATGAGCAGTTCTTC. Translation: CASSLTSGVYNEQFF. This chain connects TRBV5-1 to TRBJ2-1; 10 bases are a match to TRBD2. V lost 4 bases and J lost 4; bases outside the gene matches: 5. CDR1 SGHRS and CDR2 YFSETQ come from the germline V gene. The CDR3 has 15 amino acids.

This rearrangement joins TRBV13 to TRBJ2-7, with 8 bases identical to TRBD1. V was pared by 5 bases and J by 5 bases, with 14 bases of the junction left unmatched. CDR1 is PRHDT and CDR2 is FYEKMQ in the germline V gene (reference sequence). The CDR3 is 16 residues long. Here the CDR3 reads CASSPIPQGASNEQYF. DNA of the CDR3: TGTGCCAGCAGCCCAATCCCCCAGGGGGCAAGTAACGAGCAGTACTTC. The full variable domain, completed using reference TRBV13 and TRBJ2-7, is AAGVIQSPRHLIKEKRETATLKCYPIPRHDTVYWYQQGPGQDPQFLISFYEKMQSDKGSIPDRFSAQQFSDYHSELNMSSLELGDSALYFCASSPIPQGASNEQYFGPGTRLTVT.

This clone came up once. The chain combines TRBV19 with TRBJ2-3, with 9 bases lining up with TRBD1. The CDR3 totals 15 residues. CDR1 is LNHDA and CDR2 is SQIVND in the germline V gene (reference sequence). The ends lost 6 bases at V and 2 bases at J; junction bases unmatched: 6. The CDR3 bases are TGTGCCAGTAGCTCTACAGGGGGCTCCACAGATACGCAGTATTTT. It encodes CASSSTGGSTDTQYF. The full variable domain, rest sourced from reference TRBV19 and TRBJ2-3, is DGGITQSPKYLFRKEGQNVTLSCEQNLNHDAMYWYRQDPGQGLRLIYYSQIVNDFQKGDIAEGYSVSREKKESFPLTVTSAQKNPTAFYLCASSSTGGSTDTQYFGPGTRLTVL.

Comment on this clone: Germline and junction disagree at one end, which may indicate a read error. V and J are TRBV30 and TRBJ2-1, with 10 bases matching TRBD2. CDR3 length equals 15 residues. The germline CDR1 and CDR2 sequences are GTSNPN and SVGIG (reference sequence). The DNA of the CDR3 is TGTGCCTGGAGTGTACTGAGCGGGAGGGCCTATGAGCAATTCTTC. Translation gives CAWSVLSGRAYEQFF.

The chain carries TRBV4-2 and TRBJ1-5; 8 bases fit TRBD1. The V gene's germline CDR1 is LGHNA and CDR2 YNFKEQ. This CDR3 is built from 16 residues. The J segment lost 5 bases and the V segment lost 0 bases, leaving 6 bases of the junction unmatched. CDR3 sequence reads: CASSQDWRGQDQPQHF. CDR3 DNA: TGTGCCAGCAGCCAAGATTGGAGGGGACAGGATCAGCCCCAGCATTTT.

The chain carries TRBV25-1 and TRBJ1-5; D is uncertain. Germline CDR1 MGHDK, CDR2 SYGVNS. The CDR3 runs 17 residues. V lost 1 base to trimming and J lost 0 bases, with 13 bases between them. CDR3 residues: CASSEFFQNFSNQPQHF. The CDR3 nucleotides are TGTGCCAGCAGTGAATTTTTCCAAAATTTTAGCAATCAGCCCCAGCATTTT. Supplemented by reference TRBV25-1 and TRBJ1-5, the full variable domain reads EADIYQTPRYLVIGTGKKITLECSQTMGHDKMYWYQQDPGMELHLIHYSYGVNSTEKGDLSSESTVSRIRTEHFPLTLESARPSHTSQYLCASSEFFQNFSNQPQHFGDGTRLSIL.

The V and J genes are TRBV12-3 or TRBV12-4 and TRBJ2-1; D ambiguous. The CDR3 contains 11 residues. V was shortened by 3 bases and J by 9 bases, with 6 bases between the two germline ends. CDR3 residues: CASSFGAEQFF. Here the CDR3 DNA reads TGTGCCAGCAGTTTCGGAGCTGAGCAGTTCTTC.

J is TRBJ2-2 and V is TRBV7-9, with D possibly TRBD1 on 7 matching bases. Germline V gene sequence: CDR1 SEHNR, CDR2 FQNEAQ (reference sequence). This CDR3 comprises 14 residues. V dropped 2 bases and J dropped 6 bases, with 10 bases sitting between them. CDR3 in amino acids: CASSLQGGSGELFF. Here the CDR3 DNA reads TGTGCCAGCAGCTTACAGGGGGGATCCGGGGAGCTGTTTTTT.